This TCR beta chain was obtained from a study of T cell clusters in autoimmune cytopenias. TRB amplification used approximately 250 ng of peripheral blood genomic DNA. The germline V gene encodes CDR1 LGHNA and CDR2 YSLEER. The CDR3 extends over 14 amino acids. Study-wide findings and caveats: A dominant lymphoma-associated repertoire apparently masked the cluster-lack signature in secondary cytopenia versus chronic lymphocytic leukemia. Active autoimmune hepatitis patients had about 3-fold fewer exclusive TRB clusters than healthy donors. Functional roles of the in silico T cell clusters still await experimental validation.

Regarding this clonotype: Antigen unknown.

TRB rearrangements were amplified by touch-down multiplex PCR with mixed TRB-A/B primers. Using the multiplex PCR reads, TCRdb records one entry per CDR3 protein without DNA. The table counts over 800 distinct CDR3 sequences; 58% lies in the top ten. The chain couples TRBV4-3 to TRBJ1-2. What was sequenced was peripheral blood. The source of this sequence is a human donor with an autoimmune cytopenia or autoimmune hepatitis (not recorded which). CDR3 sequence reads: CASSQVLAGRGYTF.